Sequencing of this TCR beta chain was carried out in a study of metastatic and nonmetastatic thyroid tumors (TCRdb year 2020). Notes on the research overall: Repertoires were compared across peripheral blood and tumor or nodule tissue samples from malignant and benign thyroid patients.

General study outcomes and caveats: In both blood and tumor samples, TCR beta diversity was reported to be significantly higher in malignant tumors than in benign nodules.

The CDR3 contains 15 residues, cysteine and phenylalanine counted. Left in the record is the CDR3 DNA by itself, 45 bases read in frame from the first base. The junction carries 13 bases between V and J, which are trimmed by 2 bases and 2 bases respectively. CDR1 and CDR2, per the germline V gene, are SGHTA and FQGNSA. The library relied on PCR. TCRdb lists the instrument as Illumina HiSeq 4000. High-throughput sequencing was used to profile the CDR3 region of the TCR beta-chain in every patient. The paper's processing steps were these. A classifier to discriminate distant-metastatic papillary thyroid cancer patients was built from CDR3 differences across clinicopathological groups. The Shannon index was used to measure repertoire diversity, and the Morisita-Horn index was used to measure how similar tumor and blood repertoires were. TCRdb reprocessing: public reads trimmed at Q25 with fastp, clones called with MiXCR, in-frame beta chains kept. The V and J calls here are based on TCRdb, not the publication. The sample profile shows about 40,000 clones; about 10% of them were found once. The ten largest account for around 25% of the sample.

Before undergoing thyroid surgery, none of the patients had been given any kind of treatment. Using T-cell receptor beta sequencing, the study looked back at clinical samples from patients collected from about 2011 to 2019. This clone came up many times. The specificity of this receptor is unknown. No much larger clone exists at a distance of one base, and base qualities are not known. Sequenced material: blood. The rearranged chain carries TRBV7-2 and TRBJ2-7, with TRBD2 tentatively as D gene (6 bases match). This clonotype was sampled from a female donor with papillary thyroid cancer or a benign thyroid nodule (not recorded which). Some clones in this sample may be carry-over from other donors' samples. The CDR3 protein: CASSLSRGSPYEQYF. The base sequence is TGTGCCAGCAGCTTATCGCGGGGAAGTCCCTACGAGCAGTACTTC.